Below, 10 T cell receptor beta chains from the same sample are listed, as sequenced in a study of shared clonotypes between healthy human individuals. Some clones are missing from TCRdb's copy, which holds only in-frame ones; the method was immunoSEQ multiplex PCR. The sample contains approximately 100,000 clones, roughly 66% of which appear only once. Specimen: memory CD8+ T cells sorted from blood. The sample's subset: CD45RO+ cells pooled with CCR7-negative TemRA cells. Every receptor here comes from a woman under 40 in good health.

This clone is a singleton in its sample. The gene calls are TRBV6-1 and TRBJ2-7, with D uncertain. The CDR3 contains 12 residues. The ends were cut back, 0 bases at V and 6 bases at J, with 6 bases in the middle. The germline CDR1 and CDR2 sequences are MNHNS and SASEGT. DNA of the CDR3: TGTGCCAGCAGTGAAGCGGCGCCCGAGCAGTACTTC. Amino acid sequence: CASSEAAPEQYF.

The rearrangement joins TRBV28 to TRBJ2-7; D possibly corresponds to TRBD1 (5 bases). This CDR3 region has 15 residues. Germline V CDR1 and CDR2: MDHEN, SYDVKM. Trimming took 3 bases from V and 3 from J, leaving 15 bases between them. CDR3 in amino acids: CASSLGQGPFYEQYF. CDR3 DNA: TGTGCCAGCAGTTTGGGCCAGGGCCCCTTCTACGAGCAGTACTTC.

This chain connects TRBV27 to TRBJ2-3; weak D call: TRBD2 (6 bases). CDR3 length: 18 residues. The V end was cut by 4 bases, the J end by 2 bases, with 22 bases between. Germline V gives CDR1 MNHEY, CDR2 SMNVEV (reference sequence). The CDR3 protein is CASSYWPWLSGHTDTQYF. In DNA, the CDR3 is TGTGCCAGCAGTTACTGGCCCTGGCTTAGCGGACACACAGATACGCAGTATTTT.

This chain links TRBV4-1 with TRBJ1-2; D gene ambiguous. Trimming left V 1 base short and J 3 bases short, with 9 bases between. This CDR3 contains 14 residues. Per germline, CDR1 MGHRA and CDR2 YSYEKL. This chain's CDR3 is CASSQGRSDYGYTF. The CDR3 region has the DNA TGCGCCAGCAGCCAAGGTCGGTCAGACTATGGCTACACCTTC.

This clone was seen ten or more times. This chain connects TRBV5-1 to TRBJ2-7; 7 bases agree with TRBD1. Germline CDR1 reads SGHRS; CDR2 reads YFSETQ. CDR3 length: 16 residues. After removal of 0 bases from V and 2 bases from J, the junction contained 8 bases not matched to a gene. CDR3 region: CASSLVGGELAYEQYF. The CDR3 DNA is TGCGCCAGCAGCTTGGTAGGGGGCGAGTTGGCCTACGAGCAGTACTTC.

The chain joins TRBV5-8 to TRBJ2-1, with 8 positions matching TRBD1. V dropped 9 bases and J dropped 6; count of bases not matched to a gene: 8. Germline V gives CDR1 SGHTS, CDR2 YDEGEE. The CDR3 loop spans 13 amino acids. Here the CDR3 DNA reads TGTGCCATCGGACAGGGTGGGGGCAATGAGCAGTTCTTC. Protein product: CAIGQGGGNEQFF.

The rearrangement uses TRBV9 and TRBJ2-1; D perhaps matches TRBD2 (6 bases). V lost 4 bases and J lost 6, with 11 bases in between. Per the germline V gene, CDR1 is SGDLS and CDR2 is YYNGEE. The CDR3 spans 13 residues. CDR3 loop: CASSSDYLNEQFF. Here the CDR3 DNA reads TGTGCCAGCAGCTCGGACTATCTCAATGAGCAGTTCTTC.

This clone was counted many times. The chain couples TRBV4-1 to TRBJ1-5; D may be TRBD1 (5 bases). V dropped 1 base and J dropped 0 bases, with 10 bases sitting between them. CDR3 length: 16 amino acids. The germline CDR1 and CDR2 sequences are MGHRA and YSYEKL. The CDR3: CASSQGGMNSNQPQHF. Here the CDR3 DNA reads TGCGCCAGCAGCCAAGGGGGGATGAATAGCAATCAGCCCCAGCATTTT.

This clone was detected only a few times. The rearrangement joins TRBV29-1 to TRBJ2-1, with a possible D match to TRBD2 (8 bases). CDR1 and CDR2 from the germline V gene are SQVTM and ANQGSEA. The CDR3 covers 14 residues. With 6 bases removed from V and 9 bases from J, the gap between germline ends came to 21 bases. CDR3: CSVNRGGAGVEQFF. The CDR3 region has the DNA TGCAGCGTAAACAGGGGCGGAGCGGGAGTTGAGCAGTTCTTC.

This sequence joins TRBV10-3 and TRBJ2-1; 8 positions agree with TRBD2. The CDR3 contains 13 residues. CDR1 and CDR2 (germline): ENHRY, SYGVKD. The V segment lost 8 bases and the J segment 6 bases; nucleotides outside the gene matches: 6. The CDR3: CAIGASGFNEQFF. The CDR3 DNA is TGTGCCATCGGGGCTAGCGGGTTCAATGAGCAGTTCTTC.